Below, 23 T cell receptor beta chains from the same sample are listed, as sequenced in a study of neurological immune-mediated disorders. Each CDR3 protein gets one entry after TCRdb re-called the 5' RACE reads with MiXCR. The sample contains 45,000 to 65,000 distinct CDR3 sequences, roughly 4.3% of which appear only once. Source material: PBMCs. These receptors came from a man aged 50-60 years with multiple sclerosis.

This clonotype was seen ten or more times. V is TRBV12-3 or TRBV12-4 and J is TRBJ2-3; 12 nucleotides align to TRBD2. CDR3 length equals 16 residues. J gave up 4 bases and V 5 bases, and 7 bases lay outside the gene matches. The CDR3 DNA sequence: TGTGCCAGCAGTATACTACTAGCGGGAGGACCAGATACGCAGTATTTT. Translation gives CASSILLAGGPDTQYF.

The sample holds many counts of this clonotype. V gene TRBV11-2 combines with J gene TRBJ2-1, with D unclear. The germline gives CDR1 SGHAT, CDR2 FQNNGV. The CDR3 is made up of 11 amino acids. Deletions cut 2 bases from V and 9 bases from J, with 5 bases between. The CDR3 sequence is CASSLIGEQFF. The CDR3 nucleotides read TGTGCCAGCAGCTTAATCGGTGAGCAGTTCTTC.

This chain joins TRBV5-1 and TRBJ2-2, with D tentatively TRBD1 (6 bases). Germline V CDR1 and CDR2: SGHRS, YFSETQ. V dropped 4 bases and J dropped 4 bases, with 17 bases sitting between them. The CDR3 is made up of 16 amino acids. CDR3 DNA: TGCGCCAGCAGCCAAAACGGACAGATTATCACCGGGGAGCTGTTTTTT. It yields the protein CASSQNGQIITGELFF.

The chain carries TRBV6-6 and TRBJ1-1; D is perhaps TRBD1 (5 bases). The CDR3 is made up of 13 amino acids. Deletions cut 2 bases from V and 4 bases from J, with 8 bases between. Germline lookup yields CDR1 MNHNY and CDR2 SVGAGI (reference sequence). CDR3 coding DNA: TGTGCCAGCAGTTACGGGGGGTTCACTGAAGCTTTCTTT. It yields the protein CASSYGGFTEAFF.

This clonotype was recorded many times. This sequence joins TRBV27 and TRBJ1-1; 8 bases are a match to TRBD1. V shed 0 bases, J shed 4 bases, and the junction held 4 bases outside the gene matches. The CDR3 totals 15 residues. The germline CDR1 and CDR2 sequences are MNHEY and SMNVEV (reference sequence). The CDR3 is CASSLSWQGATEAFF. In DNA, the CDR3 is TGTGCCAGCAGTTTATCTTGGCAGGGGGCCACTGAAGCTTTCTTT.

Many counts were recorded for this clonotype. This rearrangement joins TRBV12-3 or TRBV12-4 to TRBJ1-5, with 8 bases fitting TRBD1. The V gene end was trimmed by 6 bases and the J gene end by 6 bases; junction bases not matched to a gene: 10. This CDR3 has 15 amino acids. CDR3 nucleotide sequence: TGTGCCAGCAGCCTGGGGACAGGCAGGGGTCAGCCCCAGCATTTT. Residues: CASSLGTGRGQPQHF.

Ten or more counts support this clonotype. The chain is built from TRBV20-1 and TRBJ2-7; D may correspond to TRBD1 or TRBD2 (5 bases each). V was pared by 6 bases and J by 3 bases, with 15 bases between. This CDR3 contains 13 residues. Germline V CDR1 and CDR2: DFQATT, SNEGSKA (reference sequence). The CDR3 reads CSARGPSVYEQYF. DNA for the CDR3: TGCAGTGCACGGGGACCGAGCGTCTACGAGCAGTACTTC.

This clonotype was detected many times. V is TRBV5-1 and J is TRBJ2-1; D gene uncertain. V was trimmed by 2 bases and J by 5 bases, leaving 11 bases between them. The CDR3 runs 14 residues. Germline V lookup: CDR1 SGHRS, CDR2 YFSETQ. CDR3: CASSLGLGNNEQFF. The CDR3 DNA reads TGCGCCAGCAGCTTAGGGCTCGGAAACAATGAGCAGTTCTTC.

In its sample, this clonotype was seen a few times. An end of the junction does not agree with germline; a read error may underlie this. This chain uses TRBV12-5 with TRBJ1-5, with 7 positions matching TRBD1. Germline V CDR1 and CDR2: LGHNT, FRNRAP. CDR3 size: 16 residues. The CDR3 DNA is TGTGCTAGTGGTTTGGTACTTGGGACAGATACGAGGGCCCAGAATTTT. Its translation: CASGLVLGTDTRAQNF.

The chain recombines TRBV28 with TRBJ1-2; D is undetermined. Germline V gives CDR1 MDHEN, CDR2 SYDVKM. The CDR3 is made up of 13 amino acids. With 5 bases removed from V and 5 bases from J, the gap between germline ends came to 12 bases. CDR3 residues: CASSPPPGYGYTF. DNA of the CDR3: TGTGCCAGCAGTCCCCCCCCCGGTTATGGCTACACCTTC.

This clonotype appeared many times. The rearrangement links TRBV10-3 to TRBJ2-7; a weak D match, TRBD1 (5 bases). This CDR3 contains 14 residues. Germline V gene lookup returns CDR1 ENHRY and CDR2 SYGVKD. Trimming took off 4 bases at V and 0 bases at J, with 10 bases between the two ends. The CDR3 region has the DNA TGTGCCATCAGTGTCGGACATTCCTCCTACGAGCAGTACTTC. It specifies CAISVGHSSYEQYF.

In its sample, this clonotype was seen many times. This chain joins TRBV10-3 and TRBJ1-1; 9 positions match TRBD1. This CDR3 comprises 16 residues. Germline CDR1 is ENHRY and CDR2 is SYGVKD. The trim removed 3 bases at V and 4 bases at J, leaving 9 bases unmatched. The CDR3 is CAISDTGTGLVTEAFF. The CDR3 nucleotides read TGTGCCATCAGTGACACCGGGACAGGGCTTGTCACTGAAGCTTTCTTT.

In this sample, this clonotype turned up many times. The chain has TRBV5-1 and TRBJ1-1, with no clear D. V lost 0 bases and J 0 bases, leaving 3 bases between the germline ends. Per the germline V gene, CDR1 is SGHRS and CDR2 is YFSETQ. This CDR3 contains 13 residues. CDR3 amino acids: CASSLVMNTEAFF. CDR3 coding DNA: TGCGCCAGCAGCTTGGTTATGAACACTGAAGCTTTCTTT. The full variable domain, with the rest looked up from reference TRBV5-1 and TRBJ1-1, is KAGVTQTPRYLIKTRGQQVTLSCSPISGHRSVSWYQQTPGQGLQFLFEYFSETQRNKGNFPGRFSGRQFSNSRSEMNVSTLELGDSALYLCASSLVMNTEAFFGQGTRLTVV.

In its sample, this clonotype was seen a few times. This chain connects TRBV27 to TRBJ2-2, with 7 bases matching TRBD2. J gave up 5 bases and V 7 bases, and 7 bases lay outside the gene matches. The germline V gene has CDR1 MNHEY and CDR2 SMNVEV (reference sequence). There are 14 residues in the CDR3. CDR3 bases: TGTGCCAGCATGAGGGAGGGGCGAACCGGGGAGCTGTTTTTT. Its translation is CASMREGRTGELFF.

This clonotype has ten or more counts. CDR3 bases: TGTGCCAGCTCGGCGGAAGAGACCCAGTACTTC. This translates into CASSAEETQYF. The V and J genes are TRBV6-6 and TRBJ2-5, with unresolved D. The CDR3 is made up of 11 amino acids. V shed 8 bases and J shed 3 bases, with 7 bases lying between them. Germline CDR1 and CDR2: MNHNY and SVGAGI (reference sequence).

This clonotype has ten or more counts. This rearrangement joins TRBV7-3 to TRBJ1-1, with a weak D call TRBD1 (6 bases). The V gene's germline CDR1 is SGHTA and CDR2 FQGTGA. Trimming took off 5 bases at V and 4 bases at J, with 11 bases between the two ends. The CDR3 consists of 13 residues. The CDR3 reads CASSVRGGTEAFF. CDR3 coding DNA: TGTGCCAGCAGCGTGAGAGGGGGCACTGAAGCTTTCTTT.

This clonotype was picked up many times. CDR3 in amino acids: CASSPGGGHLYEQYF. CDR3 in DNA: TGTGCCAGCAGCCCAGGGGGGGGACATTTATACGAGCAGTACTTC. The chain couples TRBV12-3 or TRBV12-4 to TRBJ2-7; either TRBD1 or TRBD2 may fit D (7 bases each). V lost 6 bases to trimming and J lost 4 bases, with 19 bases between them. This CDR3 has 15 residues.

This clonotype was detected many times. The chain joins TRBV5-5 to TRBJ2-3, with D unresolved. This CDR3 has 13 amino acids. Between the trimmed V and J ends, which lost 0 bases and 5 bases, there was a span of 7 bases. The germline V gene encodes CDR1 SGHKS and CDR2 YYEKEE (reference sequence). CDR3 residues: CASSLGVGDTQYF. CDR3 sequence (DNA): TGTGCCAGCAGCTTGGGGGTTGGAGATACGCAGTATTTT. The full variable domain, in which reference TRBV5-5 and TRBJ2-3 provide the parts outside the CDR3, is DAGVTQSPTHLIKTRGQQVTLRCSPISGHKSVSWYQQVLGQGPQFIFQYYEKEERGRGNFPDRFSARQFPNYSSELNVNALLLGDSALYLCASSLGVGDTQYFGPGTRLTVL.

The table lists this clonotype with many counts. CDR3 nucleotide sequence: TGCAGCGGCGACAGGTTAGGGGGGACTGAAGCTTTCTTT. Its translation is CSGDRLGGTEAFF. V and J are TRBV29-1 and TRBJ1-1; tentatively, D is TRBD1 (6 bases). V gave up 7 bases and J gave up 5 bases, with 17 bases separating them. The V gene's germline CDR1 is SQVTM and CDR2 ANQGSEA. CDR3 length: 13 residues.

There are many counts of this clonotype. This CDR3 is CASSLSRDRRLSPYNEQFF. The CDR3 region has the DNA TGTGCCAGCAGTCTGTCCCGGGACAGAAGACTAAGCCCCTACAATGAGCAGTTCTTC. The rearrangement links TRBV12-3 or TRBV12-4 to TRBJ2-1, with 7 bases lining up with TRBD1. With V trimmed by 5 bases and J by 2 bases, 18 bases remained unmatched. CDR3 length: 19 amino acids.

V usage is TRBV3-1 and J usage is TRBJ1-5, with 7 bases matching TRBD1. V dropped 9 bases and J dropped 5; count of bases not matched to a gene: 4. CDR3 length equals 12 residues. CDR1 is LGHDT and CDR2 is YNNKEL in the germline V gene (reference sequence). The CDR3 here is CARQGLDQPQHF. The CDR3 nucleotides read TGTGCCAGACAGGGGCTGGATCAGCCCCAGCATTTT.

Concerning this clonotype itself: Relative to the germline gene, one junction end is altered; a read error may explain this. V and J are TRBV12-3 or TRBV12-4 and TRBJ1-5; 7 bases line up with TRBD1. CDR3 size: 16 residues. The CDR3 is CASSATPGGGNQPQNF. Here the CDR3 DNA reads TGTGCCAGCAGCGCAACACCAGGGGGAGGCAATCAGCCCCAGAATTTT.

This clonotype was counted ten times or more. The chain employs TRBV5-1 and TRBJ1-1; D not resolved. Germline-derived CDR1 and CDR2 are SGHRS and YFSETQ. The CDR3 contains 14 residues. V was clipped by 0 bases and J by 6 bases, with 12 bases between them. Here the CDR3 reads CASSLDAGGAEAFF. Written as DNA, the CDR3 is TGCGCCAGCAGCTTGGACGCCGGCGGGGCTGAAGCTTTCTTT.